This T cell receptor (beta chain) comes out of a study of T cells in Graves' hyperthyroidism and ophthalmopathy. The CDR3 sequence is 14 residues long. Trimming left V 6 bases short and J 4 bases short, with 16 bases between. CDR1 is MNHEY and CDR2 is SMNVEV in the germline V gene (reference sequence). The diagnoses drew upon clinical symptoms, serum thyroxine and TRAb, thyroid ultrasound and orbital computed tomography. RNA transcripts provided the source from which TCR beta CDR3 regions were amplified. Researchers ran a first-round RT-PCR on the TCR CDR3 using the HTBI primer set. TCRdb called the multiplex PCR reads again in MiXCR, with one record for every CDR3 protein. Of about 380,000 distinct CDR3 sequences listed, under 20% were seen once; the top ten hold 35% to 45%. This clonotype appeared many times.

This clonotype originated in a man aged 18 to 29 with Graves' ophthalmopathy. The material sequenced was blood. The rearrangement links TRBV27 to TRBJ2-7; maybe TRBD2 (6 bases). The CDR3 coding sequence is TGTGCCAGCAGCCCTAAACCCGGGAGATACGAGCAGTACTTC. Translated: CASSPKPGRYEQYF.